What follows describes a single TCR beta chain. No cognate antigen has been identified for it. One base away there is no much larger clone; base qualities are not given. The CDR3 runs 17 residues from the cysteine to the phenylalanine. The sequence is cut down to CDR3 DNA, 51 bases in frame from base 1. The germline V gene supplies CDR1 SGHVS and CDR2 FNYEAQ. V loses 5 bases, J loses 4 bases, and the germline ends lie 23 bases apart. Libraries were made using the immunoSEQ multiplex PCR assay. For most patients, genomic DNA was isolated with the Qiagen DNeasy Blood and Tissue Kit and sent frozen to Adaptive Biotechnologies for TCR sequencing. For most patients, genomic DNA was subjected to high-throughput TCR-beta CDR3 sequencing by Adaptive Biotechnologies. From the authors' description of their analysis: Adaptive's ImmunoSEQ software was the source of the TCR sequencing data for 18 patients, while a few other patients were processed with MiXCR and VDJtools. To correct CD4 versus CD8 sorting errors, sequences present in both subsets at a frequency ratio below 5:1 were removed. CDR3 nucleotide sequences shared between donor and recipient were removed because the origin of such sequences could not be assigned. To be classed as alloreactive, a clone needed at least 2-fold expansion over unstimulated cells and a minimum CFSE-low frequency of 0.002% (template counts) or 0.001% (read counts). Mappable clones were those detected in sequenced pre-transplant spleen, lymph node, or MLR CFSE-low populations of the donor or recipient. Cumulative frequency of alloreactive clones was calculated as a percentage of all sequences weighted by copy number. Not all clones reach the TCRdb copy of this immuneACCESS table, which keeps in-frame sequences only. Checked studies attribute under half of the gap to unresolved V genes and leave the rest unexplained. That table gives V, J and clone size, and the DNA gave D and trimming. The sample yields around 97,000 clones; over 85% were counted once. The ten most abundant clones make up 0.95% to 1.5% of the sample.

Explained via the paper, the time point label denotes: cells obtained before transplantation from donor or recipient. CD3+CD4+ and CD3+CD8+ populations were FACS-sorted from unstimulated pre-transplant donor and recipient cells taken from spleen or lymph nodes. This sample is drawn from a study of graft-versus-host responses after intestinal transplantation (dated by TCRdb to the early 2020s). Describing the broader study: The transplants that recipients got were multivisceral, liver-intestinal, or isolated intestinal. All recipients received anti-thymocyte globulin induction followed by maintenance tacrolimus and steroids for approximately 3 years. Alloreactive clones were identified by sequencing pre-transplant mixed lymphocyte reaction products and comparing these products with unstimulated pre-transplant donor and recipient T cells. Samples from a few later patients were sequenced in-house on an Illumina MiSeq with MiXCR processing rather than by the commercial service. Bulk TCR-beta CDR3 sequencing was used to track graft-versus-host and host-versus-graft alloreactive T cell clones in the graft, circulation and bone marrow after intestinal transplantation. A cohort of 24 intestinal transplant recipients, including one retransplant, was enrolled, and a few patients lacking pretransplant specimens were excluded. Donor T cell macrochimerism was defined as a peak of at least 4% donor T cells among recipient peripheral blood mononuclear cells.

Broader findings and caveats from the paper: Peak levels of circulating GvH clones were associated with declines in HvG clones early after transplant. GvH clones turned up in recipient bone marrow, with some appearing earlier in ileal mucosa or blood, a pattern consistent with an intestinal mucosal origin. Patients with donor T cell macrochimerism had high GvH to HvG T cell clonal ratios in their allografts. Conclusions were limited by the relatively low number and heterogeneity of intestinal transplant patients.

Source: unstimulated CD8+ T cells sorted from spleen or lymph node cells, taken before intestinal transplant. The TCR originated in a human donor who received an intestinal transplant. Recombination connected TRBV7-6 to TRBJ1-1; the D segment cannot be called with confidence. The bases are TGTGCCAGCAGCGCGAGGGATGTGGGGTATAGTGGCACTGAAGCTTTCTTT. Translated, it gives CASSARDVGYSGTEAFF.